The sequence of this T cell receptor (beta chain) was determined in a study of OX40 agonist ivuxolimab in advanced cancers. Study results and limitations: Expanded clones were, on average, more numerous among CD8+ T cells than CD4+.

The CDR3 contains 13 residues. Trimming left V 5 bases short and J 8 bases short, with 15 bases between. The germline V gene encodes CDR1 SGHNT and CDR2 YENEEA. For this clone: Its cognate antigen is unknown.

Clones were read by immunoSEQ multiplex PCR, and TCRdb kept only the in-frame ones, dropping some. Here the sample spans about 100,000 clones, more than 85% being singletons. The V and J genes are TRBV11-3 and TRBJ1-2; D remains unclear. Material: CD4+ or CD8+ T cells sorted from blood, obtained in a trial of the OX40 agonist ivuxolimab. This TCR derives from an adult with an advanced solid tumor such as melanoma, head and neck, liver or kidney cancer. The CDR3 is CASSPGPGPGYTF. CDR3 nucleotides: TGTGCCAGCAGCCCAGGACCCGGACCGGGCTACACCTTC.